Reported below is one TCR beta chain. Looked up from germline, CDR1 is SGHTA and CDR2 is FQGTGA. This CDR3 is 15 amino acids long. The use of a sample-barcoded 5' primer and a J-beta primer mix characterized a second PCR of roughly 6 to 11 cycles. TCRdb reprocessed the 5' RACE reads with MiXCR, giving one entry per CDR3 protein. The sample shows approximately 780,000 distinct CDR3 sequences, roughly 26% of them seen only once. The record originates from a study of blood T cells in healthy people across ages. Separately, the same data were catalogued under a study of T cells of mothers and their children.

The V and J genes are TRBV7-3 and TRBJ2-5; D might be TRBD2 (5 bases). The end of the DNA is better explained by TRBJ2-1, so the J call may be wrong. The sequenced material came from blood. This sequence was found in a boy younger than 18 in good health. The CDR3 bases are TGTGCCAGCAGCTTATTGGCTAGCCCTAAGGATGAGCAGTTCTTC. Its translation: CASSLLASPKDEQFF.